This TCR beta chain stems from a study of OX40 agonist ivuxolimab in advanced cancers. Sequencing used immunoSEQ multiplex PCR; TCRdb keeps in-frame clones, though not all of them. Altogether roughly 58,000 clones are present, around 88% being singletons, with the ten largest covering roughly 0.79%. The CDR3 runs to 13 residues. In germline, CDR1 is KGHSH, CDR2 LQKENI. The chain combines TRBV18 with TRBJ2-5; D might be TRBD1 (5 bases). The DNA end is more similar to TRBJ2-7, so the J call may be wrong. The specimen was CD4+ or CD8+ T cells sorted from blood, collected in a trial of the OX40 agonist ivuxolimab. The receptor's source is an adult with an advanced solid tumor such as melanoma, head and neck, liver or kidney cancer. As DNA, the CDR3 is TGTGCCAGCTCACCGGAGACAGCCTACGAGCAGTACTTC. As protein: CASSPETAYEQYF.